This TCR beta chain is from a study of T-cell reconstitution after alpha-beta-depleted transplantation in children. Unique molecular identifiers tagged the TCRbeta library. Using its own MiXCR run on the PCR reads, TCRdb lists one record per CDR3 protein. Here the sample spans 900,000 or so distinct CDR3 sequences, around 17% being singletons. The table lists this clonotype with many counts. Its antigen is undetermined. Whole-study findings and limits: The authors attributed T-cell counts and diversity one year after transplant mostly to newly produced T cells. After transplant, at about two months, alpha-beta T cells were reportedly derived from several hundred expanded graft clones. There were some patients whose high TCRbeta diversity at day 60 came from surviving recipient T cells and thymic progenitors.

This material consisted of PBMCs, mostly from graft donor cells, taken 360 days after TCRalphabeta/CD19-depleted stem cell transplant. This receptor was identified in a male patient younger than 18 who had a stem cell transplant for acute lymphoblastic leukemia, so the T cells may come from the graft donor.

The CDR3 coding sequence is TGTGCCAGCACGGCTGAAGCTTTCTTT. Translating gives CASTAEAFF. The chain employs TRBV3-1 and TRBJ1-1; D ambiguous. CDR1 is LGHDT, CDR2 YNNKEL, per germline (reference sequence). V lost 7 bases and J 6 bases, leaving 3 bases between the germline ends. The CDR3 spans 9 residues.